This T cell receptor beta chain was captured by sequencing in a study of T-cell reconstitution after alpha-beta-depleted transplantation in children. Whole-study findings and limits: Recipient T cells and thymic progenitors that survived were the source of the high TCRbeta diversity seen at day 60 in some patients. At the one-year point after transplant, T-cell counts and TCRbeta diversity were found to come mostly from T cells that had been newly produced. Reports say that about two months after transplant, the alpha-beta T cells came out of several hundred graft clones that had expanded.

During its preparation, the TCRbeta library received unique molecular identifiers. TCRdb re-called the PCR reads with MiXCR, one entry per CDR3 protein. The sample lists approximately 170,000 distinct CDR3 sequences; around 10% were seen once. V gave up 7 bases and J gave up 2 bases, with 17 bases separating them. CDR1 and CDR2 from the germline V gene are SQVTM and ANQGSEA. The length of the CDR3 is 14 residues. This clonotype was counted many times. Its matching antigen is unknown. The chain has TRBV29-1 and TRBJ1-2; D is ambiguous. This material consisted of PBMCs, taken before TCRalphabeta/CD19-depleted stem cell transplant. This TCR derives from a boy between 2 and 10 years old with acute myeloid leukemia, due to receive a stem cell transplant. CDR3 in amino acids: CSALEVQQNYGYTF. Written as DNA, the CDR3 is TGCAGCGCCCTTGAAGTGCAGCAGAACTATGGCTACACCTTC.